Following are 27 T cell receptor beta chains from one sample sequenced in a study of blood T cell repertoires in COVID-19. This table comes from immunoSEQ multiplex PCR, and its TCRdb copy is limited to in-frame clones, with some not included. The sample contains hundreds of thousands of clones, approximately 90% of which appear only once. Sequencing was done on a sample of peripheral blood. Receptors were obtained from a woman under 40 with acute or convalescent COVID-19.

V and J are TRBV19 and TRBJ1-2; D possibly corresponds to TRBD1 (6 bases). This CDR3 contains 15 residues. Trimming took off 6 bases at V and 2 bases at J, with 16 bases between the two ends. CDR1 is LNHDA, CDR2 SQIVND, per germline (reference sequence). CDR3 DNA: TGTGCCAGTAGCCCCCCAGGGGCCGCGAACTATGGCTACACCTTC. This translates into CASSPPGAANYGYTF.

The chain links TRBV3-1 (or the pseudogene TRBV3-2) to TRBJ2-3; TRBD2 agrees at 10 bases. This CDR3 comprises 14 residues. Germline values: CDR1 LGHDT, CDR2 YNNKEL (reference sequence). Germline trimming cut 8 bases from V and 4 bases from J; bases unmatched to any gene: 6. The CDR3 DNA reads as TGTGCCAGCCGACTAGCGGGCCGGTCAGATACGCAGTATTTT. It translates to CASRLAGRSDTQYF.

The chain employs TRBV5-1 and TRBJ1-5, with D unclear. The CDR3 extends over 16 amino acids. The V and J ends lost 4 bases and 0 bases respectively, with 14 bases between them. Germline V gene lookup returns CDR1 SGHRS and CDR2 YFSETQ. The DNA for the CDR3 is TGCGCCAGCAGCCACTCGATACAGTTTAGCAATCAGCCCCAGCATTTT. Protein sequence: CASSHSIQFSNQPQHF.

CDR3 bases: TGTGCCAGCAGCTCACCCGGGGGGGGGAACACTGAAGCTTTCTTT. The encoded protein is CASSSPGGGNTEAFF. The V call is TRBV7-9, the J call TRBJ1-1, with D tentatively TRBD1 (5 bases). Germline assignment: CDR1 SEHNR and CDR2 FQNEAQ (reference sequence). CDR3 size: 15 residues. V lost 4 bases to trimming and J lost 1 base, with 13 bases between them.

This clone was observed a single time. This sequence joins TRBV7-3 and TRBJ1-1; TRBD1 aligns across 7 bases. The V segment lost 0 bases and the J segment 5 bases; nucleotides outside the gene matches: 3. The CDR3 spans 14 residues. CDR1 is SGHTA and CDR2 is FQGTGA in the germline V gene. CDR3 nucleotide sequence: TGTGCCAGCAGCTTAACAGGGGGCGGGACTGAAGCTTTCTTT. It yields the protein CASSLTGGGTEAFF. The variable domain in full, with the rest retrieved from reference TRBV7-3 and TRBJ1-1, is GAGVSQTPSNKVTEKGKYVELRCDPISGHTALYWYRQSLGQGPEFLIYFQGTGAADDSGLPNDRFFAVRPEGSVSTLKIQRTERGDSAVYLCASSLTGGGTEAFFGQGTRLTVV.

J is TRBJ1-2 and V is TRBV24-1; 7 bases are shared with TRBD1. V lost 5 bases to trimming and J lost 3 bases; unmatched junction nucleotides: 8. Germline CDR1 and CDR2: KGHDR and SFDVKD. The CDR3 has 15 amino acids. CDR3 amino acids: CATSARQGSHYGYTF. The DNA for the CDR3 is TGTGCCACCAGTGCTCGACAGGGCTCTCACTATGGCTACACCTTC.

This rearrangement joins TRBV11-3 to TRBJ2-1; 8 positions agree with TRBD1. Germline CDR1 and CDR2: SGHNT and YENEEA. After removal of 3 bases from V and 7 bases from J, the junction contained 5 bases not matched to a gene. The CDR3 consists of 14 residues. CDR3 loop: CASSFDRGGNEQFF. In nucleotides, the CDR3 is TGTGCCAGCAGCTTTGACAGGGGTGGTAATGAGCAGTTCTTC.

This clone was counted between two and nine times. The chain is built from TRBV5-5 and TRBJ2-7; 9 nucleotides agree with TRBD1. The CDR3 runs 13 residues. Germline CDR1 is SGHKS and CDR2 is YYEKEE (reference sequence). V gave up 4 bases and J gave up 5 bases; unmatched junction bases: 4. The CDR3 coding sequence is TGTGCCAGCAGCGGACAGGGGTTCAACGAGCAGTACTTC. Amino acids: CASSGQGFNEQYF.

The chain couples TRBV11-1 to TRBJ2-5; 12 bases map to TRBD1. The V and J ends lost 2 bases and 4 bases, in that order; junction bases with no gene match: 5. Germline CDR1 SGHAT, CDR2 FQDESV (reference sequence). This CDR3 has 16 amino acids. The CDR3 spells CASSLKGDRGLETQYF. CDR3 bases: TGTGCCAGCAGCTTAAAGGGGGACAGGGGGCTAGAGACCCAGTACTTC. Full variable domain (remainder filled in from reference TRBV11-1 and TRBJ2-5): EAEVAQSPRYKITEKSQAVAFWCDPISGHATLYWYRQILGQGPELLVQFQDESVVDDSQLPKDRFSAERLKGVDSTLKIQPAELGDSAMYLCASSLKGDRGLETQYFGPGTRLLVL.

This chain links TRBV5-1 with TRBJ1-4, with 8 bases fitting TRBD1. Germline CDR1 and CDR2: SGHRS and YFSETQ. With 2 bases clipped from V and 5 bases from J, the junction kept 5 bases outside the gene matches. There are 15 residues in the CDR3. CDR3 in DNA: TGCGCCAGCAGCTTCGGACAGGGAAGCAATGAAAAACTGTTTTTT. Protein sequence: CASSFGQGSNEKLFF.

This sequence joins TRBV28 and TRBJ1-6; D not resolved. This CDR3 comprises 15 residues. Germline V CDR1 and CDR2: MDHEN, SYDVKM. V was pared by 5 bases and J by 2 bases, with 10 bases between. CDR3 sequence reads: CASSLRLPYNSPLHF. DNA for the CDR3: TGTGCCAGCAGTCTCCGACTGCCCTATAATTCACCCCTCCACTTT.

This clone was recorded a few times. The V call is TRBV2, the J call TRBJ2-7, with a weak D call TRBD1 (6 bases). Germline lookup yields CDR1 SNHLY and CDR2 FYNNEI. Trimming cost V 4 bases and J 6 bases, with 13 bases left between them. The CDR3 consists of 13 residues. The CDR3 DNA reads TGTGCCAGCAGTGTGGACAGATCGGGCGAGCAGTACTTC. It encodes CASSVDRSGEQYF.

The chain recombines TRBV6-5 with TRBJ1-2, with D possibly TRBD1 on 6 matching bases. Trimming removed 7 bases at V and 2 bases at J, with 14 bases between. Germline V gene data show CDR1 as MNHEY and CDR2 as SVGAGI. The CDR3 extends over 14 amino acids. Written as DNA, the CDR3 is TGTGCCAGCACCACAGGGATCTCGAACTATGGCTACACCTTC. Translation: CASTTGISNYGYTF.

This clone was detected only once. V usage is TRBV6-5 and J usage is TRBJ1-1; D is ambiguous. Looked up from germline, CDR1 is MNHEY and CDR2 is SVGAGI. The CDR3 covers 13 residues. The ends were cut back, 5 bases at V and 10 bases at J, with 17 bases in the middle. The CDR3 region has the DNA TGTGCCAGCAGTATTGTAGAGGGTTCCTCAGCTTTCTTT. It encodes CASSIVEGSSAFF.

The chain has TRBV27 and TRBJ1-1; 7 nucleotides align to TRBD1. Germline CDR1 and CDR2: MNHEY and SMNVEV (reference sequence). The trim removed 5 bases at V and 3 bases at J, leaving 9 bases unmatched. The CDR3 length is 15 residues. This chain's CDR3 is CASSRLQGRYTEAFF. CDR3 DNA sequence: TGTGCCAGCAGTAGATTACAGGGGAGGTACACTGAAGCTTTCTTT.

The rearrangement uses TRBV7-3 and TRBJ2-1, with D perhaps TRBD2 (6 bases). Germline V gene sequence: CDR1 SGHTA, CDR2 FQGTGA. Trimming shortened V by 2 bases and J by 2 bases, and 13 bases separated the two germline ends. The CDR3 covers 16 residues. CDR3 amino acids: CASSLVGGTAYNEQFF. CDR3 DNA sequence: TGTGCCAGCAGCTTAGTGGGCGGGACTGCCTACAATGAGCAGTTCTTC.

CDR3 region: CASSQLSGDTQYF. Written as DNA, the CDR3 is TGTGCCAGTAGCCAACTATCCGGGGATACGCAGTATTTT. The chain couples TRBV19 to TRBJ2-3, with D hard to call. CDR1 is LNHDA, CDR2 SQIVND, per germline (reference sequence). The CDR3 totals 13 residues. The V end was cut by 6 bases, the J end by 6 bases, with 13 bases between.

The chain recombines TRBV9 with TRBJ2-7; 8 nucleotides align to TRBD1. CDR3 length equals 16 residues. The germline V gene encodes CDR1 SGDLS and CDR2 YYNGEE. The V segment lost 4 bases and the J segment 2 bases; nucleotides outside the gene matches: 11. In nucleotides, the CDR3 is TGTGCCAGCAGCACAACGGACAGGGAGCGACCCTACGAGCAGTACTTC. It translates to CASSTTDRERPYEQYF. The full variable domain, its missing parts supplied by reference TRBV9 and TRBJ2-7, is DSGVTQTPKHLITATGQRVTLRCSPRSGDLSVYWYQQSLDQGLQFLIQYYNGEERAKGNILERFSAQQFPDLHSELNLSSLELGDSALYFCASSTTDRERPYEQYFGPGTRLTVT.

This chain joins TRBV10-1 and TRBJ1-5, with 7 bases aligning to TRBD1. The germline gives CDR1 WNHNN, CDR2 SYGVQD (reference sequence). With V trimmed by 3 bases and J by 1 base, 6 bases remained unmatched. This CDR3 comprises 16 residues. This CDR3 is CASSERQGLSNQPQHF. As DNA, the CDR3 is TGCGCCAGCAGTGAACGACAGGGACTGAGCAATCAGCCCCAGCATTTT.

The CDR3 DNA sequence: TGCAGCGTTGAAGCCCAGGGGGCGCAGTATTTT. Translated, it gives CSVEAQGAQYF. This sequence joins TRBV29-1 and TRBJ2-3; TRBD1 aligns across 7 bases. Germline trimming cut 1 base from V and 10 bases from J; bases unmatched to any gene: 2. Germline CDR1 is SQVTM and CDR2 is ANQGSEA. CDR3 size: 11 residues.

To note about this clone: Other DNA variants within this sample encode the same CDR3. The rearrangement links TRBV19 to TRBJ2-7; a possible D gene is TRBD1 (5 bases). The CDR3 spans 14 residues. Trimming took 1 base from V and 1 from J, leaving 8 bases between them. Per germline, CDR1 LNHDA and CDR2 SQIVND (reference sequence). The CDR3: CASSIGTGSYEQYF. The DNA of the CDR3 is TGTGCCAGTAGTATAGGAACAGGATCCTACGAGCAGTACTTC.

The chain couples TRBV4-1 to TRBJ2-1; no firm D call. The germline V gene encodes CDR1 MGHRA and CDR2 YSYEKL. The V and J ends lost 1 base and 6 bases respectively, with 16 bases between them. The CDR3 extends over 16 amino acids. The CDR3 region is CASSQVSGSGFNEQFF. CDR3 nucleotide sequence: TGCGCCAGCAGCCAAGTGTCTGGATCAGGTTTCAATGAGCAGTTCTTC.

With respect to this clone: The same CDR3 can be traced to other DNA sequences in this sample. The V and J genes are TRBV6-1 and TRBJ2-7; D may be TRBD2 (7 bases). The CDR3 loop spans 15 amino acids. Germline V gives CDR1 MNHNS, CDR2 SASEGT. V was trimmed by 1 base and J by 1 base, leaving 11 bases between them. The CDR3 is CASSEVGGASYEQYF. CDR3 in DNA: TGTGCCAGCAGTGAAGTTGGGGGGGCTTCCTACGAGCAGTACTTC.

CDR3 residues: CASSVAGSVAPSSYNEQFF. The CDR3, as DNA: TGTGCCAGCAGCGTAGCTGGCTCGGTAGCACCAAGCTCCTACAATGAGCAGTTCTTC. The chain joins TRBV9 to TRBJ2-1; D is uncertain. CDR1 and CDR2 (germline): SGDLS, YYNGEE. CDR3 size: 19 residues. Deletions cut 0 bases from V and 0 bases from J, with 19 bases between.

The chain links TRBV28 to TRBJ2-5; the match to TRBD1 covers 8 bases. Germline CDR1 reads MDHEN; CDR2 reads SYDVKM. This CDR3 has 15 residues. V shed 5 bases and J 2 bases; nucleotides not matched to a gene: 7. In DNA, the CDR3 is TGTGCCAGCAGTGTGCCAGGGGGCGATCAAGAGACCCAGTACTTC. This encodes CASSVPGGDQETQYF.

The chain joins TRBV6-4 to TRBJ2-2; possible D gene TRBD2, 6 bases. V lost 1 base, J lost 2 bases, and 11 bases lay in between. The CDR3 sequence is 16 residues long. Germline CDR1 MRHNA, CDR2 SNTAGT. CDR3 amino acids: CASSDFWTKNTGELFF. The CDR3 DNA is TGTGCCAGCAGTGACTTCTGGACTAAAAACACCGGGGAGCTGTTTTTT.

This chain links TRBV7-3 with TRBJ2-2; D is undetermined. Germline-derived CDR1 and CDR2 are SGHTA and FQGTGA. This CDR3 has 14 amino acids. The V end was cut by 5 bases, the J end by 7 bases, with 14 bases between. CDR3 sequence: CASSLRTTGGELFF. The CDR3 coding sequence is TGTGCCAGCAGCCTAAGAACCACCGGCGGGGAGCTGTTTTTT.